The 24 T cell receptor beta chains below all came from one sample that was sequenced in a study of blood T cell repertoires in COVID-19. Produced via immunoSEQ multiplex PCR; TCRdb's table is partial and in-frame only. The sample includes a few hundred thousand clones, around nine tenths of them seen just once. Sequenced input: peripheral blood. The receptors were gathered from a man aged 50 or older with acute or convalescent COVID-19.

This chain's CDR3 is CASGDRVWEQYF. CDR3 nucleotide sequence: TGTGCCAGCGGGGACAGGGTGTGGGAGCAGTACTTC. This sequence joins TRBV2 and TRBJ2-7, with 9 bases aligning to TRBD1. The CDR3 extends over 12 amino acids. J gave up 7 bases and V 8 bases, and 6 bases lay outside the gene matches. From germline, CDR1 is SNHLY and CDR2 FYNNEI.

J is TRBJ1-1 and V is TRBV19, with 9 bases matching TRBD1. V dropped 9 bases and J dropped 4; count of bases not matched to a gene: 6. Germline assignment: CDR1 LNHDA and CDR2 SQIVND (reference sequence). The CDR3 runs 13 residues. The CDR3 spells CASGEQGATEAFF. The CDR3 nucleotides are TGTGCCAGCGGGGAACAGGGGGCCACTGAAGCTTTCTTT.

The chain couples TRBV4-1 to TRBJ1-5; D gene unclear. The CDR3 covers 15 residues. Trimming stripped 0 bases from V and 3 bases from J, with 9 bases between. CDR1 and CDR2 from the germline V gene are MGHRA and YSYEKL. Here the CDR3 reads CASSQDSGFNQPQHF. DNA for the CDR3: TGCGCCAGCAGCCAAGATTCAGGCTTCAATCAGCCCCAGCATTTT.

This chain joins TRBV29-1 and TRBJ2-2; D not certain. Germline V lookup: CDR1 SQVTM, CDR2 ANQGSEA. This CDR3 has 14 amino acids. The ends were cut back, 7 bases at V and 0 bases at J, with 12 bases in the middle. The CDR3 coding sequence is TGCAGCGCCCCGAGTGCCGCGAACACCGGGGAGCTGTTTTTT. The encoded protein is CSAPSAANTGELFF.

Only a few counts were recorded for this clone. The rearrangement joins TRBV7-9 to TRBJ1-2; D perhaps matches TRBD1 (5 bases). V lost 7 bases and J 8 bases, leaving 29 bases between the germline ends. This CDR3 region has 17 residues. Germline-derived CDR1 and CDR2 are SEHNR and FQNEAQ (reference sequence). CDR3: CASTPRGKREGSSGYTF. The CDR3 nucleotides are TGTGCCAGCACCCCAAGGGGAAAAAGGGAAGGATCGAGCGGCTACACCTTC. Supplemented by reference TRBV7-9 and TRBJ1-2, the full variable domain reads DTGVSQNPRHKITKRGQNVTFRCDPISEHNRLYWYRQTLGQGPEFLTYFQNEAQLEKSRLLSDRFSAERPKGSFSTLEIQRTEQGDSAMYLCASTPRGKREGSSGYTFGSGTRLTVV.

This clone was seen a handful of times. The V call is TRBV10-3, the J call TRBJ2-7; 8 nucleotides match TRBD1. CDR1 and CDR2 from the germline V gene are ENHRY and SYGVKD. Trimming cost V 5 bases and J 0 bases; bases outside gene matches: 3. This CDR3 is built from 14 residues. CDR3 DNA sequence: TGTGCCATCAGTCGGACAGGGAGCTCCTACGAGCAGTACTTC. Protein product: CAISRTGSSYEQYF.

CDR3 sequence reads: CASSGSHAEAFF. The CDR3 DNA sequence: TGTGCCAGCAGTGGCTCCCATGCGGAAGCTTTCTTT. The chain joins TRBV25-1 to TRBJ1-1; no definite D call. V was trimmed by 4 bases and J by 8 bases, leaving 11 bases between them. The CDR3 has 12 amino acids. Germline V gives CDR1 MGHDK, CDR2 SYGVNS.

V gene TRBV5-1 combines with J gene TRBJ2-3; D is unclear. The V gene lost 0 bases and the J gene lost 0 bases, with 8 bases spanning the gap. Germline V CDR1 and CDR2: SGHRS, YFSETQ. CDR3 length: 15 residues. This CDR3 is CASSLGALSTDTQYF. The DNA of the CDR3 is TGCGCCAGCAGCTTGGGAGCCCTTAGCACAGATACGCAGTATTTT.

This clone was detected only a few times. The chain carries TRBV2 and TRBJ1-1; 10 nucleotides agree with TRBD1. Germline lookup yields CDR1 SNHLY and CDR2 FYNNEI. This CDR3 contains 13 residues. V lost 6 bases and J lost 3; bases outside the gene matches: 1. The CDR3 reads CASRGTGDTEAFF. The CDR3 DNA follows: TGTGCCAGCAGAGGGACAGGGGACACTGAAGCTTTCTTT.

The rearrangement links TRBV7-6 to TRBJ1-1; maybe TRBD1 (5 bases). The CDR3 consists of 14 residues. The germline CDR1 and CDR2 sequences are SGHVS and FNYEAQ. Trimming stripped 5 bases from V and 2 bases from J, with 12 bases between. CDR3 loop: CASSPGEGNTEAFF. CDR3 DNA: TGTGCCAGCAGCCCGGGGGAGGGCAACACTGAAGCTTTCTTT.

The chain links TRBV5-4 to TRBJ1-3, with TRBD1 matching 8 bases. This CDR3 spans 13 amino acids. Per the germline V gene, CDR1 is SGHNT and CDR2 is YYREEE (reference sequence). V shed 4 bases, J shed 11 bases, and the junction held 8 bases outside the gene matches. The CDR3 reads CASSEDRVAAIYF. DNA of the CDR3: TGTGCCAGCAGCGAGGACAGGGTTGCCGCCATATATTTT. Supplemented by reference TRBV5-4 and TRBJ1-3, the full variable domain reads ETGVTQSPTHLIKTRGQQVTLRCSSQSGHNTVSWYQQALGQGPQFIFQYYREEENGRGNFPPRFSGLQFPNYSSELNVNALELDDSALYLCASSEDRVAAIYFGEGSWLTVV.

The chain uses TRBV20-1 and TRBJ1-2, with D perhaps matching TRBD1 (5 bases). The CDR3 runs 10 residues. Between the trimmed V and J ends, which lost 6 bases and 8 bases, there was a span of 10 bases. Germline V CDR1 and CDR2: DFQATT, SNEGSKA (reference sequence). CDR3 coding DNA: TGCAGTGCATCCAGGGAAGGCTACACCTTC. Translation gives CSASREGYTF.

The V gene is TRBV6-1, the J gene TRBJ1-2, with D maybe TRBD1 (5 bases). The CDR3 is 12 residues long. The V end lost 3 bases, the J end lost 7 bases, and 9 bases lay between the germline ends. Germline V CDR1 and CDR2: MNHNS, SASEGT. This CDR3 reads CASSDRVIGYTF. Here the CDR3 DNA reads TGTGCCAGCAGTGACAGGGTGATTGGCTACACCTTC.

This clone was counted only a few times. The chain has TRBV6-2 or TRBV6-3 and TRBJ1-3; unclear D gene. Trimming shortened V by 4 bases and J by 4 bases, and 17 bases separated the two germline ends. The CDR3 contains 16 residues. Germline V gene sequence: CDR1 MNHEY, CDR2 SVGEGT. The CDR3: CASSFLKRRTGNTIYF. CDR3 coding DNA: TGTGCCAGCAGTTTCCTTAAAAGGAGGACCGGAAACACCATATATTTT.

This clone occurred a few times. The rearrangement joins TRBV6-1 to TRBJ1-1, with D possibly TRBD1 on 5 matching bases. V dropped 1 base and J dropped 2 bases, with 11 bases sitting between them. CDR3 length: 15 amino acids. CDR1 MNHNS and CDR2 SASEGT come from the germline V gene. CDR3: CASSEGRGYNTEAFF. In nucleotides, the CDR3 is TGTGCCAGCAGTGAAGGTAGGGGCTACAACACTGAAGCTTTCTTT.

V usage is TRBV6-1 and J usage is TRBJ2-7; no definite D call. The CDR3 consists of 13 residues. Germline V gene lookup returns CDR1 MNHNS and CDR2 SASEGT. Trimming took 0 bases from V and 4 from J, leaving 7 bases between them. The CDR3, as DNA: TGTGCCAGCAGTGAAGCAGGAGAGTACGAGCAGTACTTC. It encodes CASSEAGEYEQYF.

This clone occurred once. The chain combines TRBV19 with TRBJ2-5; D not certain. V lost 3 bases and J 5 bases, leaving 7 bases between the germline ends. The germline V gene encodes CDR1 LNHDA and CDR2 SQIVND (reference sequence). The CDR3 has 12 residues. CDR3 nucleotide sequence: TGTGCCAGTAGTATCCGTCAGGAGACCCAGTACTTC. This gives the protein CASSIRQETQYF.

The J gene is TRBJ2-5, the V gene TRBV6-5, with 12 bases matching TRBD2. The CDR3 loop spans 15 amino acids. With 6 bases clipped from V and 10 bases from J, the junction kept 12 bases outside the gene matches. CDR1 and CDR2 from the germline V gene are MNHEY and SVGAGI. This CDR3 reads CASRPSGGAPVGQYF. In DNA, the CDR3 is TGTGCCAGCAGGCCTAGCGGGGGGGCCCCAGTGGGCCAGTACTTC.

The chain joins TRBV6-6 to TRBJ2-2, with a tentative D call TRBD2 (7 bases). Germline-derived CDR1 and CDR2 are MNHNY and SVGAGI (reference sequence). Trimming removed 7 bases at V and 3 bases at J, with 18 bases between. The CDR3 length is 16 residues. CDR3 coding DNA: TGTGCCAGCACCATGGGGGGGCTCGGCGACACCGGGGAGCTGTTTTTT. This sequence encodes CASTMGGLGDTGELFF.

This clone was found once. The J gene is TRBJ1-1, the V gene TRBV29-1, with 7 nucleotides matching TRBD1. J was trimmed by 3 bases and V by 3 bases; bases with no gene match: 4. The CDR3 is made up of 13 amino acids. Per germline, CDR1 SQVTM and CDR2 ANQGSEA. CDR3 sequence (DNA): TGCAGCGTTGATAGCGACAGGGACACTGAAGCTTTCTTT. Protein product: CSVDSDRDTEAFF.

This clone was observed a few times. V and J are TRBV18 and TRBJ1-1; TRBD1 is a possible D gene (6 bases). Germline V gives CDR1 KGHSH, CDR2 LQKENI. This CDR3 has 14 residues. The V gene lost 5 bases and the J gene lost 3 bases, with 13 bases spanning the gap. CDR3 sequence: CASSNQGSDTEAFF. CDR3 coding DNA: TGTGCCAGCTCAAATCAGGGGTCGGACACTGAAGCTTTCTTT.

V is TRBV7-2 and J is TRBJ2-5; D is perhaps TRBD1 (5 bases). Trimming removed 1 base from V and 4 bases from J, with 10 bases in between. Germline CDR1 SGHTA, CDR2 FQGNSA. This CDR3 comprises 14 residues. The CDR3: CASSLDVGRETQYF. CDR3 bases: TGTGCCAGCAGCTTAGATGTGGGGCGAGAGACCCAGTACTTC.

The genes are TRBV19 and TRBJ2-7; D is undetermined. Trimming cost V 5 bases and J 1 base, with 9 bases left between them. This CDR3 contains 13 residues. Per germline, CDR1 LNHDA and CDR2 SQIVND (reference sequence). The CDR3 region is CASSWSVSYEQYF. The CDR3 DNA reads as TGTGCCAGTAGTTGGAGCGTTTCCTACGAGCAGTACTTC.

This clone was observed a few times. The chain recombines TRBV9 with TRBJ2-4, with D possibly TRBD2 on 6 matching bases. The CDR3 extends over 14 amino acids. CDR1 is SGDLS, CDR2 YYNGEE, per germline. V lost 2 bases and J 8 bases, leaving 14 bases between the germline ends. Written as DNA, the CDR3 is TGTGCCAGCAGCGTCGGGGGTTTAGGGGACATTCAGTACTTC. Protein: CASSVGGLGDIQYF.